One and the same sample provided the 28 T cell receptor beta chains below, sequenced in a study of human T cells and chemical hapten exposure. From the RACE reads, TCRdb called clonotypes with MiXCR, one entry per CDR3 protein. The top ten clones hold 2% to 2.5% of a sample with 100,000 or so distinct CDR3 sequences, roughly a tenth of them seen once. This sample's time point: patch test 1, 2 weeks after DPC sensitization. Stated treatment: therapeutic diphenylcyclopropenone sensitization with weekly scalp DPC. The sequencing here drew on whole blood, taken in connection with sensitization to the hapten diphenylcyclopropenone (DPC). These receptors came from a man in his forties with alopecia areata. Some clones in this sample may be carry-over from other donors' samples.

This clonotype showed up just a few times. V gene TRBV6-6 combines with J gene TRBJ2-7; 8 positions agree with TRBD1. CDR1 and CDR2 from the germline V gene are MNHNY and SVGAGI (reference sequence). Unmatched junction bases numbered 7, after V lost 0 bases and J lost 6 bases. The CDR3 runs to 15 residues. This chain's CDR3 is CASSYSGQGRGEQYV. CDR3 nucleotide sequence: TGTGCCAGCAGTTACTCTGGACAGGGCCGAGGCGAGCAGTACGTC.

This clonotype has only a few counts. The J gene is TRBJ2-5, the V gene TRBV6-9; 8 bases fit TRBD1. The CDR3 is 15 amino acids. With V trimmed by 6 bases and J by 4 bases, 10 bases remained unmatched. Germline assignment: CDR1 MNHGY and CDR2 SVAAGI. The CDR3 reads CASRLGQGAPETQYF. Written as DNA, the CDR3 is TGTGCCAGCAGGCTCGGACAGGGAGCGCCAGAGACCCAGTACTTC.

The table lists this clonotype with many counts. The CDR3 loop is CASSSPYEQYV. The CDR3, as DNA: TGTGCCAGCAGTTCTCCCTACGAGCAGTACGTC. This chain links TRBV28 with TRBJ2-7; no clear D gene. Per the germline V gene, CDR1 is MDHEN and CDR2 is SYDVKM. The CDR3 totals 11 residues. Trimming left V 4 bases short and J 2 bases short, with 3 bases between.

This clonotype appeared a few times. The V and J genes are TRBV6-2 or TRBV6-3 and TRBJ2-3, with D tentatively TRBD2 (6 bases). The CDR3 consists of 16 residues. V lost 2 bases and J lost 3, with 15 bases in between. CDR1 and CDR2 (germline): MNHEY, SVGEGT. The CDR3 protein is CASSYLAGRGTDTQYF. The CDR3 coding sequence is TGTGCCAGCAGTTACCTGGCGGGACGGGGAACAGATACGCAGTATTTT.

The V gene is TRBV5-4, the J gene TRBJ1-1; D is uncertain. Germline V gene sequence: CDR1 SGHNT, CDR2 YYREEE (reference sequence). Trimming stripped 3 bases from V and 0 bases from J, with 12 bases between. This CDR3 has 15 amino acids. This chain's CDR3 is CASSSVGYLNTEAFF. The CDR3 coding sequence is TGTGCCAGCAGCTCTGTGGGGTATTTGAACACTGAAGCTTTCTTT.

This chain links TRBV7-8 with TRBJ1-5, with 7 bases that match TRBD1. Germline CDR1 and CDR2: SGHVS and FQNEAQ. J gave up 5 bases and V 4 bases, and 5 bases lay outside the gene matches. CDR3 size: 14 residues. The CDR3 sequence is CASSSRTGDQPQHF. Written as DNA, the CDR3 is TGTGCCAGCAGCTCCAGGACAGGTGATCAGCCCCAGCATTTT.

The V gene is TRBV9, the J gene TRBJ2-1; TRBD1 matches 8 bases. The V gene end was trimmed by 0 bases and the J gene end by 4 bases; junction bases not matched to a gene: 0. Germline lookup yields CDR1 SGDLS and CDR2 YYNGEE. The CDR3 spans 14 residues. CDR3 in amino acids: CASSVGQGYNEQFF. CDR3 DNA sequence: TGTGCCAGCAGCGTAGGACAGGGGTACAATGAGCAGTTCTTC.

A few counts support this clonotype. This CDR3 is CSVEVRAGTQYF. For the CDR3, the DNA is TGCAGCGTTGAGGTCAGGGCCGGGACGCAGTATTTT. The V gene is TRBV29-1, the J gene TRBJ2-3; maybe TRBD1 (5 bases). The V end lost 3 bases, the J end lost 9 bases, and 13 bases lay between the germline ends. The CDR3 is made up of 12 amino acids. Per germline, CDR1 SQVTM and CDR2 ANQGSEA.

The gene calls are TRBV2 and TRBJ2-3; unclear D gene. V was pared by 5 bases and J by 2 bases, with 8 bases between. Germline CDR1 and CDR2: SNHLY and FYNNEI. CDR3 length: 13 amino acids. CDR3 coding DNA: TGTGCCAGCAGTATAGAAAACACAGATACGCAGTATTTT. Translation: CASSIENTDTQYF.

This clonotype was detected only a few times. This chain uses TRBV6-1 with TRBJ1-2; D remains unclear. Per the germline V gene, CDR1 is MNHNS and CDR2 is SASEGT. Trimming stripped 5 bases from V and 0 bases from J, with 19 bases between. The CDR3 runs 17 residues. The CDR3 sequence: CASSKYSDRKANYGYTF. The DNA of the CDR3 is TGTGCCAGCAGTAAATACTCGGACCGTAAAGCTAACTATGGCTACACCTTC.

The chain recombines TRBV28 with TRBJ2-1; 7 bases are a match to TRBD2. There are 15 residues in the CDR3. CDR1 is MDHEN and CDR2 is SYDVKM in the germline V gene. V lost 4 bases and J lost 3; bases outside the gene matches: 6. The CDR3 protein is CASSSGSGFYNEQFF. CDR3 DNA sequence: TGTGCCAGCAGTTCTGGTAGCGGGTTCTACAATGAGCAGTTCTTC.

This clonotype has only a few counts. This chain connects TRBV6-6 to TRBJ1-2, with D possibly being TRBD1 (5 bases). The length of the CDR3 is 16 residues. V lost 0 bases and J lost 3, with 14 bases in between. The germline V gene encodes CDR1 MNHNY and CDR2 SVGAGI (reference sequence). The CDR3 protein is CASSYSNLGRDYGYTF. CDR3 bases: TGTGCCAGCAGTTACTCGAATTTGGGCAGGGACTATGGCTACACCTTC.

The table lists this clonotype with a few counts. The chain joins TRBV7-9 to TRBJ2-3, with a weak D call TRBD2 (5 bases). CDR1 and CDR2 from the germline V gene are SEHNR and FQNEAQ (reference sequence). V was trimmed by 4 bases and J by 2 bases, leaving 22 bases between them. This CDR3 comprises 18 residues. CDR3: CASSYPAARAGATDTQYF. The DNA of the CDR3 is TGTGCCAGCAGCTACCCGGCCGCGCGGGCAGGAGCCACAGATACGCAGTATTTT.

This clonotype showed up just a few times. The CDR3 DNA sequence: TGTGCCAGCAGTTACGGGTCCGGGAGGGCAAAGGACACCGGGGAGCTGTTTTTT. This gives the protein CASSYGSGRAKDTGELFF. The chain recombines TRBV6-5 with TRBJ2-2; 8 bases match TRBD2. This CDR3 comprises 18 residues. Germline CDR1 is MNHEY and CDR2 is SVGAGI. V dropped 2 bases and J dropped 3; count of bases not matched to a gene: 11.

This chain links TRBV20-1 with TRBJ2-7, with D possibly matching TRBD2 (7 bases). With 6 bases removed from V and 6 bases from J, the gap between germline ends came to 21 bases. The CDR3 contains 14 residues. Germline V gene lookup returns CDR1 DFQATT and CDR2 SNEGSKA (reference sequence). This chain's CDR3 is CSARGGDHRSEQYF. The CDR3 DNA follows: TGCAGTGCAAGGGGGGGGGACCACCGCTCCGAGCAGTACTTC.

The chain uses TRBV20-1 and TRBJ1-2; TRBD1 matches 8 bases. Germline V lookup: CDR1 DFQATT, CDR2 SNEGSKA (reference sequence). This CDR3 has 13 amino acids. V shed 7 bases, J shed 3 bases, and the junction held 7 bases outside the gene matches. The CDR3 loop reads CSGTQGEYYGYTF. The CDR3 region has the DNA TGCAGTGGCACACAGGGGGAATACTATGGCTACACCTTC.

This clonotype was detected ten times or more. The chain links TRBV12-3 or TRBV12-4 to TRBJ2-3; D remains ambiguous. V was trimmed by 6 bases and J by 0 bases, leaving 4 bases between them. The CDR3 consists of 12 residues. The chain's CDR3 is CASSKSTDTQYF. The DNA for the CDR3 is TGTGCCAGCAGCAAAAGCACAGATACGCAGTATTTT.

CDR3 residues: CASSDGTGTEAFF. For the CDR3, the DNA is TGTGCCAGCAGTGATGGGACAGGCACTGAAGCTTTCTTT. The V and J genes are TRBV25-1 and TRBJ1-1; 8 bases agree with TRBD1. This CDR3 comprises 13 residues. Germline V gene lookup returns CDR1 MGHDK and CDR2 SYGVNS. Trimming at V came to 3 bases and at J to 4 bases, leaving 1 base not matched to a gene.

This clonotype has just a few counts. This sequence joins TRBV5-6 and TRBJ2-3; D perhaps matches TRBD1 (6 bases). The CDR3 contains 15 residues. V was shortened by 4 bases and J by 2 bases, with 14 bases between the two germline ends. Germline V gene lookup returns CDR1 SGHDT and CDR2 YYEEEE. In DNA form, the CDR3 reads TGTGCCAGCAGCCCCGGAGGACAGCCCACAGATACGCAGTATTTT. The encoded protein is CASSPGGQPTDTQYF.

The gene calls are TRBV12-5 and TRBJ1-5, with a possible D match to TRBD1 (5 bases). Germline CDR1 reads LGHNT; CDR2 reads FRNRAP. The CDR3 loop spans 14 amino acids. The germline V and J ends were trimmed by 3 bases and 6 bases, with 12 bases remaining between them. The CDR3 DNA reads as TGTGCTAGTGGTTTAGACCAGGGACGTCAGCCCCAGCATTTT. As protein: CASGLDQGRQPQHF.

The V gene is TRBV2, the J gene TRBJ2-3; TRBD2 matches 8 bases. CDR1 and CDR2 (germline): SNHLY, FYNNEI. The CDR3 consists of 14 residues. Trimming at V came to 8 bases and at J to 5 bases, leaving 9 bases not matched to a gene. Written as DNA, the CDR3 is TGTGCCAGCCGAGAAGCGGGAGAAGGAGATACGCAGTATTTT. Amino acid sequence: CASREAGEGDTQYF.

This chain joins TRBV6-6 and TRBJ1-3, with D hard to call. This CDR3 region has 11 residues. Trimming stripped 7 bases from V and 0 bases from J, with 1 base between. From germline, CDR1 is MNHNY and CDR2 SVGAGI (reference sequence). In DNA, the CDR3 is TGTGCCAGCAACTCTGGAAACACCATATATTTT. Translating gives CASNSGNTIYF.

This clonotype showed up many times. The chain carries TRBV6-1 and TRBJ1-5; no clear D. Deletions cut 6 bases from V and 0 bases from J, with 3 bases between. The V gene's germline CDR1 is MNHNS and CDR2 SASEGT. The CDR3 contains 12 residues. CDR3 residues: CASRYSNQPQHF. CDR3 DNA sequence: TGTGCCAGCAGGTATAGCAATCAGCCCCAGCATTTT.

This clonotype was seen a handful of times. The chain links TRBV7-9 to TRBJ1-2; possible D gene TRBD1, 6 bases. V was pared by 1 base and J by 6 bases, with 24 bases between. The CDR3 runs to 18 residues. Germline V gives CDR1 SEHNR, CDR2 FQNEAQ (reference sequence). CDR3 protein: CASSLERGLGAPGHGYTF. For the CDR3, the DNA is TGTGCCAGCAGCTTAGAGAGAGGATTGGGGGCTCCGGGCCATGGCTACACCTTC.

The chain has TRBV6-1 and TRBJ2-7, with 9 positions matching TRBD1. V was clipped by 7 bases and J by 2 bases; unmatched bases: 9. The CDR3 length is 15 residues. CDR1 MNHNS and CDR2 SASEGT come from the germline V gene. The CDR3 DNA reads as TGTGCCAGCATTGAGGACAGGGGACTCCCCTACGAGCAGTACGTC. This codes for CASIEDRGLPYEQYV.

CDR3: CASSTTSGRRETQYF. The CDR3 DNA follows: TGTGCCAGCAGCACCACTAGCGGGAGAAGAGAGACCCAGTACTTC. This chain uses TRBV12-3 or TRBV12-4 with TRBJ2-5; TRBD2 matches at 11 bases. Trimming at V came to 6 bases and at J to 4 bases, leaving 7 bases not matched to a gene. The CDR3 is 15 residues long.

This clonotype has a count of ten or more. The CDR3: CSVLGQSYEQYV. The CDR3 coding sequence is TGCAGCGTCCTGGGACAGAGCTACGAGCAGTACGTC. The chain combines TRBV29-1 with TRBJ2-7; 7 nucleotides line up with TRBD1. This CDR3 comprises 12 residues. Germline V gene sequence: CDR1 SQVTM, CDR2 ANQGSEA. The junction had 5 bases not matched to a gene; V was cut back by 6 bases and J by 3 bases.

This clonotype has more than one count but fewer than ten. This CDR3 reads CSASRTSGVTDTQYF. The CDR3 nucleotides are TGCAGTGCTAGTCGGACTAGCGGTGTCACAGATACGCAGTATTTT. This chain joins TRBV20-1 and TRBJ2-3; 10 bases are a match to TRBD2. CDR3 length equals 15 residues. The germline V gene has CDR1 DFQATT and CDR2 SNEGSKA (reference sequence). With V trimmed by 3 bases and J by 2 bases, 5 bases remained unmatched.